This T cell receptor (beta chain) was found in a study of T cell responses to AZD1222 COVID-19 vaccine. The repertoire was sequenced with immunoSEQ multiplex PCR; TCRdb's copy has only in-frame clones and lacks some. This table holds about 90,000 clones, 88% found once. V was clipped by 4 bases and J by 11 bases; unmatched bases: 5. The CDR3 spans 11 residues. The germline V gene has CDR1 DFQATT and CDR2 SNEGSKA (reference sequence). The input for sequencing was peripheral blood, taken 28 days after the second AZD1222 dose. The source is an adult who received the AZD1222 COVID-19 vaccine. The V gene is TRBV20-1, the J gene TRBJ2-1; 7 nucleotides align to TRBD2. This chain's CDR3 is CSATREVQQFF. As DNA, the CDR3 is TGCAGTGCTACCCGGGAGGTACAGCAGTTCTTC.